The clone carrying this TCR beta chain was seen a few times. Its antigen is as yet unknown. Given a much more abundant clone one base away, this may be a read error. Since no conserved phenylalanine or tryptophan closes the CDR3, a read error is the likely cause. The sample is drawn from a study of tumor-infiltrating lymphocytes in primary liver carcinoma. The study, taken as a whole, reports: Tumor specimens were characterized by a significantly higher top-250-clone fraction than blood (p = 0.039). The proportion of top clones found throughout all five tumor regions was only about 8-25%.

Taking about 17-32 mg of unsorted bulk tissue, the authors co-extracted RNA and DNA. Through surgical resection, the patients' primary liver carcinoma was treated. Every tumor contributed samples taken at five separate regions. Priming with a constant-region primer yielded TCR beta cDNA from about 500 ng total RNA. Three nested multiplex PCR rounds, a slightly modified ARM-PCR method, built the TCR beta libraries. The first two PCR rounds used TRBV1-TRBV30 primers with a Cbeta primer, approximately 10 cycles each. TCRdb re-derived calls from the multiplex PCR reads in MiXCR, one entry per CDR3 protein. The sample has 65,000 to 90,000 distinct CDR3 sequences; approximately 72% are singletons. Trimming removed 2 bases from V and 4 bases from J, with 11 bases in between. CDR3 length: 14 amino acids. From germline, CDR1 is SGHTA and CDR2 FQGTGA.

The TCR originated in a man aged 40-50 years with primary liver carcinoma and hepatitis B virus infection. The rearrangement uses TRBV7-3 and TRBJ1-2; weak D call: TRBD1 (5 bases). The sequenced sample consisted of liver tumor tissue from sampling region 1. Indicated subset: tumor region T1, superior pole. CDR3: CASSLEPGLYGYTL. CDR3 nucleotide sequence: TGTGCCAGCAGCTTAGAGCCAGGGCTCTATGGCTACACCCTC.